A single T cell receptor (beta chain) is shown here with its context. Data came from immunoSEQ multiplex PCR; TCRdb stores just in-frame clones and leaves some out. This sample has 720,000 or so clones, with 80% to 90% found just once. The sample is drawn from a study of shared T cell receptors in the human thymus. These data were likewise used in another study, on human thymus T cells. That paper adds: Among the donors, all were healthy Finnish infants having corrective surgery for congenital heart defects. Thymic and blood repertoires seemed to show skewed V and J gene use. Thymic repertoires from unrelated individuals overlapped highly, related research reported.

This sequence was found in a girl under three years old with a congenital heart defect. Sample: thymocytes.

CDR3 DNA sequence: TGTGCCGGGACTAGCGGGGGCTACAATGAGCAGTTCTTC. This translates into CAGTSGGYNEQFF. The chain recombines TRBV2 with TRBJ2-1; TRBD2 agrees at 14 bases. The CDR3 covers 13 residues. J was trimmed by 3 bases and V by 11 bases; bases with no gene match: 0. Germline loops: CDR1 SNHLY, CDR2 FYNNEI.